The 2 T cell receptor beta chains below come from one sample, sequenced in a study of T cells after yellow fever vaccination. A single record per CDR3 protein comes from TCRdb applying MiXCR to the 5' RACE reads. This table holds about 320,000 distinct CDR3 sequences, around 6.8% found once. The material was PBMCs, obtained approximately 40 days after the first yellow fever vaccination. All receptors come from a young man who received the YFV17D yellow fever vaccine.

This clonotype was seen a handful of times. J is TRBJ2-2 and V is TRBV11-1, with 9 bases lining up with TRBD1. The CDR3 covers 17 residues. V lost 5 bases and J lost 2; bases outside the gene matches: 9. Germline values: CDR1 SGHAT, CDR2 FQDESV (reference sequence). CDR3 bases: TGTGCCAGCAGCCTTCCCCGGGACAGGGTCAACACCGGGGAGCTGTTTTTT. It is translated as CASSLPRDRVNTGELFF. Full variable domain (remainder filled in from reference TRBV11-1 and TRBJ2-2): EAEVAQSPRYKITEKSQAVAFWCDPISGHATLYWYRQILGQGPELLVQFQDESVVDDSQLPKDRFSAERLKGVDSTLKIQPAELGDSAMYLCASSLPRDRVNTGELFFGEGSRLTVL.

The chain's CDR3 is CASSESGTEPLETQYF. The CDR3 DNA follows: TGCGCCAGCAGCGAGTCCGGGACAGAACCTTTAGAGACCCAGTACTTC. The V gene is TRBV5-1, the J gene TRBJ2-5; the match to TRBD1 covers 7 bases. Germline CDR1 reads SGHRS; CDR2 reads YFSETQ. J was trimmed by 4 bases and V by 4 bases; bases with no gene match: 13. CDR3 length: 16 amino acids.